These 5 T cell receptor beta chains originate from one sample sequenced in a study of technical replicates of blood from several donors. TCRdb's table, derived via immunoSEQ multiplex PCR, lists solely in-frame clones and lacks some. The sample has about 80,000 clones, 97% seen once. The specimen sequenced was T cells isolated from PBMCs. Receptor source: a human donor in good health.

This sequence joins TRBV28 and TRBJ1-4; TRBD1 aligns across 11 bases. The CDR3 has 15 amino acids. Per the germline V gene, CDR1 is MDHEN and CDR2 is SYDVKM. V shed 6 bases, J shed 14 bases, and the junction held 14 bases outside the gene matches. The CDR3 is CASSGQGARGARLFF. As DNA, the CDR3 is TGTGCCAGCAGCGGACAGGGGGCGAGGGGAGCTAGGCTGTTTTTT. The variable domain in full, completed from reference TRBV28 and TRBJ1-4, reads DVKVTQSSRYLVKRTGEKVFLECVQDMDHENMFWYRQDPGLGLRLIYFSYDVKMKEKGDIPEGYSVSREKKERFSLILESASTNQTSMYLCASSGQGARGARLFFGSGTQLSVL.

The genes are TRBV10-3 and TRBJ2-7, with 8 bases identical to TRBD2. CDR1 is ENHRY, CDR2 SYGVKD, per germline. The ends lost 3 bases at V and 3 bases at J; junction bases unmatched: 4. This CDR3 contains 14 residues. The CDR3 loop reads CAISDLAGHYEQYF. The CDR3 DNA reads TGTGCCATCAGTGACCTAGCGGGCCACTACGAGCAGTACTTC.

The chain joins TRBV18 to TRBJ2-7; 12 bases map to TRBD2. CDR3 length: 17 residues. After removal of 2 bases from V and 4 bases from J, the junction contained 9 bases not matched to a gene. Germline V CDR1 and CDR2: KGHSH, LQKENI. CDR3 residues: CASSPALAGGPRYEQYF. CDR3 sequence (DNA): TGTGCCAGCTCACCAGCCCTAGCGGGAGGGCCTAGGTACGAGCAGTACTTC.

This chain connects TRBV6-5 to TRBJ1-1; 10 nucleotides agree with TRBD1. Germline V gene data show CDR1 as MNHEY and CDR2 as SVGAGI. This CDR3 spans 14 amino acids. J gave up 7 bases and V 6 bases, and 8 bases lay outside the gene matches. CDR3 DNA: TGTGCCAGCAGGAGAGACAGGGGGCTTGGTGAAGCTTTCTTT. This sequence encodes CASRRDRGLGEAFF.

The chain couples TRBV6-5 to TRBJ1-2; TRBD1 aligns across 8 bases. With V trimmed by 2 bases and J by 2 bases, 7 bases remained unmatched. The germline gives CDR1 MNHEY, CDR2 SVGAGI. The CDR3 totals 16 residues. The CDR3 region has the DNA TGTGCCAGCAGTTACACGACAGGGGCTTTGAACTATGGCTACACCTTC. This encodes CASSYTTGALNYGYTF.